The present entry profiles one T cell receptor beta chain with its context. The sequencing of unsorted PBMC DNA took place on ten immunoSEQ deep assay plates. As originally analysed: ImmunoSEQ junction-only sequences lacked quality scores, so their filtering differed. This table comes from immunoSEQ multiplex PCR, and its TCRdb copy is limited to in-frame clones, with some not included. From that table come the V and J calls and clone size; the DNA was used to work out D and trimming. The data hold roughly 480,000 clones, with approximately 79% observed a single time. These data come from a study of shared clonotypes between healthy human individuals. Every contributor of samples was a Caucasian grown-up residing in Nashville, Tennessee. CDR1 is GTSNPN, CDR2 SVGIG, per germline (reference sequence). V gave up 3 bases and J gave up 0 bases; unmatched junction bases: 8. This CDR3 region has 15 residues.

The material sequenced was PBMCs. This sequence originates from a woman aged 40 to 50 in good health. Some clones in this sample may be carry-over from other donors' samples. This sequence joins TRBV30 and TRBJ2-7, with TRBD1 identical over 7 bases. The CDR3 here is CAWSPDRVSSYEQYF. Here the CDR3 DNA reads TGTGCCTGGAGCCCAGACAGGGTGAGCTCCTACGAGCAGTACTTC.